This T cell receptor (beta chain) stems from a study of blood T cell repertoires in COVID-19. CDR3 length equals 14 residues. V lost 1 base and J lost 6, with 10 bases in between. Germline V gene sequence: CDR1 LNHDA, CDR2 SQIVND (reference sequence). Here immunoSEQ multiplex PCR was the method, and the copy in TCRdb shows in-frame clones only, minus some. The sample lists more than 400,000 clones; approximately 85% were seen once. The chain uses TRBV19 and TRBJ1-5, with D possibly TRBD1 on 6 matching bases. The sequencing input was peripheral blood. The clonotype originates from a human donor in a cohort sampled during active COVID-19. The CDR3 sequence is CASSIVGASQPQHF. CDR3 coding DNA: TGTGCCAGTAGTATAGTGGGGGCTTCTCAGCCCCAGCATTTT.